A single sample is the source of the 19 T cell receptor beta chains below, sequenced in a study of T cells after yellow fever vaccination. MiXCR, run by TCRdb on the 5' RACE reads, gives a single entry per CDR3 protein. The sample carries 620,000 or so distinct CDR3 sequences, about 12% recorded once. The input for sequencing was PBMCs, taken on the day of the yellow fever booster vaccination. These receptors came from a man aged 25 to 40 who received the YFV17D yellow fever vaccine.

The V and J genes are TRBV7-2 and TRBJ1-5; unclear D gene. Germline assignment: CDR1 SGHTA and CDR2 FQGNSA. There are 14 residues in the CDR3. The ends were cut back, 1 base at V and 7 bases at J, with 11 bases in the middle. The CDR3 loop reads CASSLELGFQPQHF. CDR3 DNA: TGTGCCAGCAGCTTAGAATTGGGATTCCAGCCCCAGCATTTT. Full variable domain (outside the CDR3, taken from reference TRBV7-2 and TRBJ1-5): GAGVSQSPSNKVTEKGKDVELRCDPISGHTALYWYRQSLGQGLEFLIYFQGNSAPDKSGLPSDRFSAERTGGSVSTLTIQRTQQEDSAVYLCASSLELGFQPQHFGDGTRLSIL.

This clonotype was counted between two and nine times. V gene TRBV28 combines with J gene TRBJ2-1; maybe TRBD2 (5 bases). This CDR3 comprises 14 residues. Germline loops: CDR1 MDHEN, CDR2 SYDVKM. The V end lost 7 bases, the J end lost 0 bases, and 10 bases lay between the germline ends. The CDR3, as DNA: TGTGCCAGCAATGAGCGGAACTCCTACAATGAGCAGTTCTTC. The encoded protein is CASNERNSYNEQFF.

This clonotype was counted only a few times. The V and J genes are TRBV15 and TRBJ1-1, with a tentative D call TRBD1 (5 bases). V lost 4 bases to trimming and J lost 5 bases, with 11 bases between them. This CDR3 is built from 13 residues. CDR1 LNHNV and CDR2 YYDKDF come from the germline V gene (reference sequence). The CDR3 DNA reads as TGTGCCACCAGCATCCCAGGGAGAACTGAAGCTTTCTTT. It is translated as CATSIPGRTEAFF.

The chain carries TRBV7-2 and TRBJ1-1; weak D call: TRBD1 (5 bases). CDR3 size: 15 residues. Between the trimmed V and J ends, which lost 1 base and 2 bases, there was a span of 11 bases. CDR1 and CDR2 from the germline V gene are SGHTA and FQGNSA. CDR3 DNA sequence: TGTGCCAGCAGCTTAGTGCCGGGGGATAACACTGAAGCTTTCTTT. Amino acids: CASSLVPGDNTEAFF.

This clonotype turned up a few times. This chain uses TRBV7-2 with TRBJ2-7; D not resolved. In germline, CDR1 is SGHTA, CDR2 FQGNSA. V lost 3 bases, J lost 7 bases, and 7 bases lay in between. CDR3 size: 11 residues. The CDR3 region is CASSLRKEQYF. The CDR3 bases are TGTGCCAGCAGCTTGAGGAAGGAGCAGTACTTC.

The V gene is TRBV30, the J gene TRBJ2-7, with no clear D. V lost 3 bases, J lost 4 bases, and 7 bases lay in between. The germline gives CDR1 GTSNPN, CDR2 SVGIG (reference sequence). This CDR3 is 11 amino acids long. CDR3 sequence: CAWRGIYEQYF. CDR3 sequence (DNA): TGTGCCTGGAGGGGTATATACGAGCAGTACTTC. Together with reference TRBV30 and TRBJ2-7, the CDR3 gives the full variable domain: SQTIHQWPATLVQPVGSPLSLECTVEGTSNPNLYWYRQAAGRGLQLLFYSVGIGQISSEVPQNLSASRPQDRQFILSSKKLLLSDSGFYLCAWRGIYEQYFGPGTRLTVT.

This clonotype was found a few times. This chain's CDR3 is CASSLGGSGKNEQFF. The CDR3 nucleotides read TGTGCCAGCAGCCTGGGGGGTAGCGGGAAAAATGAGCAGTTCTTC. This chain uses TRBV7-3 with TRBJ2-1; 8 bases agree with TRBD2. The length of the CDR3 is 15 residues. Trimming took 5 bases from V and 7 from J; bases not matched to a gene: 10. CDR1 and CDR2 (germline): SGHTA, FQGTGA.

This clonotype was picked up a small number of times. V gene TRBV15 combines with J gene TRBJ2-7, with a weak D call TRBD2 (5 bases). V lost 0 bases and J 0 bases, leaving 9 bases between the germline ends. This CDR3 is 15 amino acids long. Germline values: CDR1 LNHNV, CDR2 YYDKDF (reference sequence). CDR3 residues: CATSRDPGYSYEQYF. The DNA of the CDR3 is TGTGCCACCAGCAGAGATCCGGGATACTCCTACGAGCAGTACTTC.

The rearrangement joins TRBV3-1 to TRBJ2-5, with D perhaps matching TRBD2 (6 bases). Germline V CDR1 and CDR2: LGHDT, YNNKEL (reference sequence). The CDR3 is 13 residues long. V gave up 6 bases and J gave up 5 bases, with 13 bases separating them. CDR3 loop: CASRIGSGETQYF. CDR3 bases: TGTGCCAGCAGAATTGGGAGCGGGGAGACCCAGTACTTC.

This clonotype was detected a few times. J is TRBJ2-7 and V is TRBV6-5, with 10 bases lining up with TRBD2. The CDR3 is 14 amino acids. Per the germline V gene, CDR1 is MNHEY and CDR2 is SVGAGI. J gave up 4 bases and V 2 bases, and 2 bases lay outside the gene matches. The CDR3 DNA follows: TGTGCCAGCAGTTACACTAGCGGGACGTACGAGCAGTACTTC. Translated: CASSYTSGTYEQYF.

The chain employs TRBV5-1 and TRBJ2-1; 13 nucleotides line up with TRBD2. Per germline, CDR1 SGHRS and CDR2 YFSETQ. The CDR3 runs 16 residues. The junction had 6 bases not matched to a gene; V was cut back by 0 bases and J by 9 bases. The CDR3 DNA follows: TGCGCCAGCAGCTTGGGACTAGCGGGAGGAGTAGGTGAGCAGTTCTTC. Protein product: CASSLGLAGGVGEQFF.

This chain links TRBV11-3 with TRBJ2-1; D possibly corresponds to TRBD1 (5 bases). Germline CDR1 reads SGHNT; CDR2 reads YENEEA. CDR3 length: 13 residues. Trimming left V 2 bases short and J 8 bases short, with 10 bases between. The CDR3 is CASSLIGAYEQFF. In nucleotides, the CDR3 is TGTGCCAGCAGCTTAATTGGGGCTTATGAGCAGTTCTTC.

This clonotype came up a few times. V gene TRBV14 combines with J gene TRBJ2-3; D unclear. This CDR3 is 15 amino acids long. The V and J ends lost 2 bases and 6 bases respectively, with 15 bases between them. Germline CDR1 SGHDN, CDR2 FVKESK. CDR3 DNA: TGTGCCAGCAGCCAAAGGCCCAACGAGTTTGATACGCAGTATTTT. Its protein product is CASSQRPNEFDTQYF.

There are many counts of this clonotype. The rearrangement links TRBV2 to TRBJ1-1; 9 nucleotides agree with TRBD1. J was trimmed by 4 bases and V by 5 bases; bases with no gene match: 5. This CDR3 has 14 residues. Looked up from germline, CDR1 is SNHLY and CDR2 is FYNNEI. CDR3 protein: CASSTTGGSTEAFF. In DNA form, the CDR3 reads TGTGCCAGCAGTACGACAGGGGGAAGCACTGAAGCTTTCTTT.

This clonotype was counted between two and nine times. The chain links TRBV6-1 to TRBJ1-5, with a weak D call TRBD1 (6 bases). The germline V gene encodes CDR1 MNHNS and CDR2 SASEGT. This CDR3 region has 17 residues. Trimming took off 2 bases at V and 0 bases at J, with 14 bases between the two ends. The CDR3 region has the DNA TGTGCCAGCAGTGAAAAAGGGGGAGGGGTTAGCAATCAGCCCCAGCATTTT. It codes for CASSEKGGGVSNQPQHF.

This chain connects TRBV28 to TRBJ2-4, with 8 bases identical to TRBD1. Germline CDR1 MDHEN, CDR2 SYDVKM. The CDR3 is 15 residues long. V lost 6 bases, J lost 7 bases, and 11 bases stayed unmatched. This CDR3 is CASSRDRLSWNIQYF. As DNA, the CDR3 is TGTGCCAGCAGCCGGGACAGGCTATCTTGGAACATTCAGTACTTC.

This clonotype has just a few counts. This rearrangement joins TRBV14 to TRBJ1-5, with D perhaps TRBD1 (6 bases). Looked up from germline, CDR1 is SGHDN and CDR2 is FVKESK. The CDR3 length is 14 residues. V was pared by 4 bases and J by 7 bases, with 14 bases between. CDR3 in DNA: TGTGCCAGCAGCCGTGCCGGGGGCGGACAGCCCCAGCATTTT. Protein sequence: CASSRAGGGQPQHF.

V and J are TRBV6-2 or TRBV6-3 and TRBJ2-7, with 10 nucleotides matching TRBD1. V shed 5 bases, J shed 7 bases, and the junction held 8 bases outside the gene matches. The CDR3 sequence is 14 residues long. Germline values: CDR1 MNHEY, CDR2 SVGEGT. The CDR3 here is CASSRQGARGEQYF. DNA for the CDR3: TGTGCCAGCAGTAGACAGGGGGCGCGAGGAGAGCAGTACTTC.

CDR3 coding DNA: TGCGCCAGCAGGGTGGCATACACCGGGGAGCTGTTTTTT. This translates into CASRVAYTGELFF. The chain combines TRBV5-1 with TRBJ2-2; D unclear. The germline V gene encodes CDR1 SGHRS and CDR2 YFSETQ. The CDR3 has 13 amino acids. Trimming shortened V by 5 bases and J by 3 bases, and 8 bases separated the two germline ends.